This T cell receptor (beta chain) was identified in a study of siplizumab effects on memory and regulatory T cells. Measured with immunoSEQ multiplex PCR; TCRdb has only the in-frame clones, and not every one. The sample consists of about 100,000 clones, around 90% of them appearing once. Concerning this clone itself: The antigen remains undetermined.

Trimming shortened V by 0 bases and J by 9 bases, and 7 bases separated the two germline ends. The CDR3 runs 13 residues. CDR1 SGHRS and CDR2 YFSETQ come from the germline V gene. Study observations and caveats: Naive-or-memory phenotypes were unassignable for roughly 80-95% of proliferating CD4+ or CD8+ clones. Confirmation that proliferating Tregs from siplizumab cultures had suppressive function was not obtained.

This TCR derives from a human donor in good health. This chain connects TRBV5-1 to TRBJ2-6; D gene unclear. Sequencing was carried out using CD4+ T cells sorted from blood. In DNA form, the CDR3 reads TGCGCCAGCAGCTTGGGAGGCGGCAACGTCCTGACTTTC. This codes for CASSLGGGNVLTF. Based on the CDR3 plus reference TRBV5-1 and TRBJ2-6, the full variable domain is KAGVTQTPRYLIKTRGQQVTLSCSPISGHRSVSWYQQTPGQGLQFLFEYFSETQRNKGNFPGRFSGRQFSNSRSEMNVSTLELGDSALYLCASSLGGGNVLTFGAGSRLTVL.